Listed here are 8 T cell receptor beta chains from one sample, sequenced in a study of blood T cell repertoires in COVID-19 (dated by TCRdb to the early 2020s). Libraries were constructed by the immunoSEQ multiplex PCR assay. Here the immuneACCESS table is served through TCRdb, limited to in-frame sequences with V and J called. Missing clones are a known gap in these copies; in checked studies unresolved V genes cover under half, and the rest lacks a known reason. Present in this sample are hundreds of thousands of clones, about 85% of which were seen just once. Jointly, the top ten make up 12% of the sample. The sequencing input was peripheral blood. These receptors were taken from a woman between 18 and 29 years old who had recovered from COVID-19.

V and J are TRBV7-3 and TRBJ2-1; possible D gene TRBD2, 6 bases. Trimming cost V 3 bases and J 7 bases, with 10 bases left between them. Per the germline V gene, CDR1 is SGHTA and CDR2 is FQGTGA. The CDR3 runs 13 residues. The CDR3 reads CASSLQLANEQFF. Here the CDR3 DNA reads TGTGCCAGCAGCTTGCAGCTAGCGAATGAGCAGTTCTTC.

The chain employs TRBV24-1 and TRBJ2-1, with 15 bases identical to TRBD2. CDR1 is KGHDR and CDR2 is SFDVKD in the germline V gene. This CDR3 comprises 17 residues. V lost 3 bases, J lost 3 bases, and 2 bases stayed unmatched. CDR3 in DNA: TGTGCCACCAGTGATCCGGGACTAGCGGGAGGCTACAATGAGCAGTTCTTC. Encoded protein: CATSDPGLAGGYNEQFF.

A few counts support this clone. The chain has TRBV11-2 and TRBJ2-7, with D perhaps TRBD2 (5 bases). The CDR3 is 12 residues long. The V and J ends lost 3 bases and 5 bases respectively, with 8 bases between them. CDR1 SGHAT and CDR2 FQNNGV come from the germline V gene. Here the CDR3 DNA reads TGTGCCAGCAGCTTGGGGAGCCACGAGCAGTACTTC. Its translation: CASSLGSHEQYF.

V usage is TRBV7-6 and J usage is TRBJ2-3; 7 bases are shared with TRBD2. The CDR3 sequence is 17 residues long. CDR1 and CDR2 (germline): SGHVS, FNYEAQ. V lost 2 bases, J lost 6 bases, and 14 bases stayed unmatched. This CDR3 reads CASSLIGGRPTSDTQYF. The CDR3 DNA reads TGTGCCAGCAGCTTAATCGGCGGGAGACCTACTTCGGATACGCAGTATTTT.

V and J are TRBV7-6 and TRBJ1-1; D is perhaps TRBD1 (5 bases). Germline values: CDR1 SGHVS, CDR2 FNYEAQ. This CDR3 region has 14 residues. Trimming took off 5 bases at V and 0 bases at J, with 10 bases between the two ends. The DNA for the CDR3 is TGTGCCAGCAGCCGCGGGGGGGTGAACACTGAAGCTTTCTTT. The encoded protein is CASSRGGVNTEAFF. The full variable domain, completed using reference TRBV7-6 and TRBJ1-1, is GAGVSQSPRYKVTKRGQDVALRCDPISGHVSLYWYRQALGQGPEFLTYFNYEAQQDKSGLPNDRFSAERPEGSISTLTIQRTEQRDSAMYRCASSRGGVNTEAFFGQGTRLTVV.

The rearrangement links TRBV30 to TRBJ1-4; D is unresolved. V was trimmed by 4 bases and J by 4 bases, leaving 13 bases between them. The CDR3 is made up of 14 amino acids. Germline V gene sequence: CDR1 GTSNPN, CDR2 SVGIG (reference sequence). The CDR3 region has the DNA TGTGCCTGGAAGCGAACCGTCGTTAATGAAAAACTGTTTTTT. Translated: CAWKRTVVNEKLFF.

The V and J genes are TRBV12-3 or TRBV12-4 and TRBJ1-1; maybe TRBD1 (5 bases). V dropped 7 bases and J dropped 4 bases, with 13 bases sitting between them. The CDR3 extends over 13 amino acids. CDR3: CASTAGGGTEAFF. CDR3 coding DNA: TGTGCCAGCACCGCGGGGGGGGGCACTGAAGCTTTCTTT.

This rearrangement joins TRBV19 to TRBJ1-1, with a tentative D call TRBD1 (6 bases). Trimming took off 1 base at V and 2 bases at J, with 8 bases between the two ends. The germline V gene has CDR1 LNHDA and CDR2 SQIVND (reference sequence). The CDR3 runs 14 residues. The CDR3, as DNA: TGTGCCAGTAGTATAGTAGGGACAAACACTGAAGCTTTCTTT. It specifies CASSIVGTNTEAFF.